The next 12 T cell receptor beta chains were all read from a single sample in a study of cytomegalovirus exposure and HLA in healthy donors. This PCR relied on a set of 60 Vbeta primers and 13 Jbeta primers. Using immunoSEQ multiplex PCR, the repertoire was profiled, and TCRdb retains in-frame clones only, with some absent. The sample contains tens of thousands of clones, approximately 78% of which appear only once. Sequenced input: PBMCs. Receptors were obtained from a woman aged 30 to 39 in good health and CMV-seronegative.

This clone was picked up one time. The chain is built from TRBV6-5 and TRBJ2-5; perhaps TRBD2 as D (5 bases). The CDR3 covers 13 residues. CDR1 and CDR2 from the germline V gene are MNHEY and SVGAGI. Trimming took 2 bases from V and 5 from J, leaving 9 bases between them. The CDR3 loop reads CASSYRGMETQYF. The CDR3 region has the DNA TGTGCCAGCAGTTACCGGGGTATGGAGACCCAGTACTTC.

V gene TRBV6-6 combines with J gene TRBJ2-7; D perhaps matches TRBD2 (6 bases). Per germline, CDR1 MNHNY and CDR2 SVGAGI (reference sequence). The CDR3 length is 15 residues. The V end lost 7 bases, the J end lost 4 bases, and 20 bases lay between the germline ends. The CDR3 sequence is CASIGWTGVQYEQYF. Here the CDR3 DNA reads TGTGCCAGCATTGGCTGGACGGGGGTCCAATACGAGCAGTACTTC.

The rearrangement links TRBV11-2 to TRBJ2-3; 8 positions match TRBD2. Germline CDR1 reads SGHAT; CDR2 reads FQNNGV. The junction had 11 bases not matched to a gene; V was cut back by 8 bases and J by 1 base. The CDR3 is 16 residues long. The CDR3 reads CASHSWRGARTDTQYF. The CDR3 bases are TGTGCCAGCCACTCGTGGCGGGGGGCCCGCACAGATACGCAGTATTTT.

The V call is TRBV4-1, the J call TRBJ2-7, with 9 bases identical to TRBD2. The V and J ends lost 0 bases and 12 bases, in that order; junction bases with no gene match: 9. The CDR3 consists of 14 residues. Per the germline V gene, CDR1 is MGHRA and CDR2 is YSYEKL. CDR3 nucleotides: TGCGCCAGCAGCCAAGAGGCCGCGGGACTAGCTATGTACTTC. Amino acid sequence: CASSQEAAGLAMYF.

The chain recombines TRBV27 with TRBJ2-7; possible D gene TRBD1, 6 bases. V was cut by 6 bases and J by 2 bases, with 17 bases left in between. The germline gives CDR1 MNHEY, CDR2 SMNVEV (reference sequence). The length of the CDR3 is 15 residues. The chain's CDR3 is CASSILWDTPYEQYF. Written as DNA, the CDR3 is TGTGCCAGCAGCATACTATGGGACACCCCCTACGAGCAGTACTTC.

The DNA of the CDR3 is TGTGCCAGCGGCCAGGGGGCGCCCAATAATTCACCCCTCCACTTT. Amino acid sequence: CASGQGAPNNSPLHF. The rearrangement joins TRBV7-9 to TRBJ1-6, with 8 bases aligning to TRBD1. The CDR3 is 15 amino acids. The V gene end was trimmed by 8 bases and the J gene end by 5 bases; junction bases not matched to a gene: 8. The germline gives CDR1 SEHNR, CDR2 FQNEAQ (reference sequence).

V and J are TRBV4-1 and TRBJ2-1; 11 nucleotides agree with TRBD2. V gave up 7 bases and J gave up 0 bases; unmatched junction bases: 5. This CDR3 comprises 16 residues. Per germline, CDR1 MGHRA and CDR2 YSYEKL. The CDR3 bases are TGCGCCAGCACCCTAGCGGGGGGTAACTCCTACAATGAGCAGTTCTTC. Protein sequence: CASTLAGGNSYNEQFF.

The rearrangement joins TRBV19 to TRBJ2-1, with 10 positions matching TRBD1. The CDR3 is 14 amino acids. In germline, CDR1 is LNHDA, CDR2 SQIVND (reference sequence). With V trimmed by 6 bases and J by 8 bases, 7 bases remained unmatched. DNA of the CDR3: TGTGCCAGTAGCCCCGGGACAGGGGACCATGAGCAGTTCTTC. Protein sequence: CASSPGTGDHEQFF.

This chain uses TRBV11-2 with TRBJ2-5; the match to TRBD2 covers 10 bases. Germline values: CDR1 SGHAT, CDR2 FQNNGV. The CDR3 loop spans 15 amino acids. V gave up 5 bases and J gave up 5 bases; unmatched junction bases: 8. The CDR3 is CASSRGLALRETQYF. The CDR3 DNA sequence: TGTGCCAGCAGCCGGGGACTAGCGCTACGGGAGACCCAGTACTTC.

The V call is TRBV9, the J call TRBJ2-3, with 11 positions matching TRBD2. This CDR3 is built from 16 residues. With 4 bases clipped from V and 4 bases from J, the junction kept 8 bases outside the gene matches. Germline V CDR1 and CDR2: SGDLS, YYNGEE. This CDR3 is CASSPVAGGRADTQYF. In nucleotides, the CDR3 is TGTGCCAGCAGCCCCGTAGCGGGGGGGCGTGCAGATACGCAGTATTTT.

The chain combines TRBV7-9 with TRBJ1-4; 7 bases line up with TRBD1. From germline, CDR1 is SEHNR and CDR2 FQNEAQ (reference sequence). V shed 5 bases, J shed 8 bases, and the junction held 20 bases outside the gene matches. The CDR3 has 18 amino acids. The CDR3 loop reads CASSGVEIHRGPWEKLFF. CDR3 nucleotides: TGTGCCAGCAGCGGAGTTGAGATTCACAGGGGCCCCTGGGAAAAACTGTTTTTT. The full variable domain, in which reference TRBV7-9 and TRBJ1-4 provide the parts outside the CDR3, is DTGVSQNPRHKITKRGQNVTFRCDPISEHNRLYWYRQTLGQGPEFLTYFQNEAQLEKSRLLSDRFSAERPKGSFSTLEIQRTEQGDSAMYLCASSGVEIHRGPWEKLFFGSGTQLSVL.

This clone was seen a few times. The chain couples TRBV7-6 to TRBJ2-3, with 9 bases identical to TRBD2. The CDR3 consists of 19 residues. Germline V lookup: CDR1 SGHVS, CDR2 FNYEAQ. V shed 6 bases, J shed 6 bases, and the junction held 22 bases outside the gene matches. The CDR3 sequence is CASRLTSGTQFFFLDTQYF. DNA of the CDR3: TGTGCCAGCAGGTTGACTAGCGGTACCCAGTTTTTTTTTCTGGATACGCAGTATTTT.